This TCR beta chain was captured in a study of T cell repertoires in cytomegalovirus infection. For the study at large: HLA-C-restricted CMV epitopes, recently identified, and well-studied HLA-B-restricted ones were used by the study. An indication of both CMV infection and matching HLA type came from public TCR beta signatures.

Details on this clonotype: As yet, its antigen is unknown.

Study-level results: Dominating the ex vivo response were TCR beta clonotypes that were CMV-specific and HLA-C-restricted.

TCRdb independently ran MiXCR on the reads; one entry per CDR3 protein. Counted here are under 500,000 distinct CDR3 sequences, 40% to 50% occurring once; the ten biggest clones make up 43%. Trimming pared 3 bases from V and 4 bases from J, leaving 12 bases between. From germline, CDR1 is SGHTA and CDR2 FQGNSA. This CDR3 is 14 amino acids long. Material: cultured PBMCs, obtained from culture after CMV antigen stimulation. The receptor was derived from a human donor in good health (CMV status not recorded). Some clones in this sample may be carry-over from other donors' samples. V gene TRBV7-2 combines with J gene TRBJ1-2; no firm D call. CDR3 bases: TGTGCCAGCAGCTTTAGTCCCAGTCCCTATGGCTACACCTTC. Protein product: CASSFSPSPYGYTF.